This T cell receptor beta chain stems from a study of cytomegalovirus exposure and HLA in healthy donors (dated by TCRdb to the late 2010s). At the level of the whole study: According to a later analysis, one platform produced both the 110 or so validation repertoires and the approximately 670 repertoires of the first cohort. The study aimed to test whether cataloging public T cell receptors could reveal signatures of past pathogen exposure. Along with the roughly 700-subject first cohort, a separate validation cohort of roughly 110 different subjects was used. To predict cytomegalovirus infection status, the study combined high-throughput TCR immunosequencing, statistical association of individual TCRs with disease status, and machine learning. The investigation overall reported the following: A later analysis had no HLA typing for the validation cohort, so co-occurrence there was scored across all 110 or so repertoires. The study gave a list of roughly 150 TCR beta chains associated with cytomegalovirus. The classifier was reported to diagnose cytomegalovirus status with high specificity and sensitivity in both the original and validation cohorts. In vitro tests confirmed that a few of the cytomegalovirus-associated TCR beta chains recognize cytomegalovirus antigens. According to the authors, the approach could potentially be generalized to other disease states and immunological phenotypes. Of the cluster scores, 90% to 95% were above 0 in a later analysis, which found that TCRs clustered in the first cohort also tended to co-occur in the 120 validation repertoires. Most TCR sequences were seen in very few donors, while some public TCRs were found in many individuals.

Library prep was done by the immunoSEQ multiplex PCR assay. The authors' analysis ran thus. A statistical classification framework was built to diagnose cytomegalovirus status from the catalog of TCR beta chain sequences. TCRdb took this table from immuneACCESS and kept in-frame rearrangements with V and J called. Such tables lack part of the clones; where checked against another copy, unresolved V genes explain under half of the gap, and the rest is unexplained. The V and J calls and clone size are taken from that table; D and trimming were inferred from the DNA. The sample has about 110,000 clones on record, less than 90% of them singletons. The ten most abundant clones make up around 1.7% of the sample. Trimmed from V: 4 bases; trimmed from J: 1 base; junction bases lacking a gene match: 2. The CDR3 runs 14 residues from the cysteine to the phenylalanine. The DNA shown is the 42-base CDR3, in frame from base 1. Per the germline V gene, KGHSH is the CDR1 and LQKENI is the CDR2.

This clone was counted a few times. No cognate antigen has been identified for it. The record has no base qualities; no much larger clone is one base away. Donors formed part of the validation cohort, which comprised 120 or so subjects and was distinct from the first cohort of under 850 subjects. This TCR was sampled from a woman in her late teens or twenties in good health and CMV-seropositive. In this chain, TRBV18 is recombined with TRBJ2-7, with 9 bases in between that match TRBD1. Specimen: PBMCs. The DNA sequence reads TGTGCCAGCTCACAGGGACAGGGATCCTACGAGCAGTACTTC. Translated, this gives CASSQGQGSYEQYF.